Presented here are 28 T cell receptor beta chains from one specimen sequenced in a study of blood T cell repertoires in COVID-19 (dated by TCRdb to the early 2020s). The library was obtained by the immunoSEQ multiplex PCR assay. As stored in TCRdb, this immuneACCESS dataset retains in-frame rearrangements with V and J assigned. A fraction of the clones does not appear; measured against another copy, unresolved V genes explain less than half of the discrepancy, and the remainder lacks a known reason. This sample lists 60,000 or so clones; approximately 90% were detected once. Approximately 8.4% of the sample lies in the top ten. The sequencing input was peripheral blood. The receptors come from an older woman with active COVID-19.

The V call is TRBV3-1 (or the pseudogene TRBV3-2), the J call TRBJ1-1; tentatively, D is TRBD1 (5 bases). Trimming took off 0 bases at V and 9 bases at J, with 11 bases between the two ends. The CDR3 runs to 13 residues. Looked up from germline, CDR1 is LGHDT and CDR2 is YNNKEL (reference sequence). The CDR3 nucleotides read TGTGCCAGCAGCCAAGATCAAGGGGCGCAAGCTTTCTTT. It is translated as CASSQDQGAQAFF.

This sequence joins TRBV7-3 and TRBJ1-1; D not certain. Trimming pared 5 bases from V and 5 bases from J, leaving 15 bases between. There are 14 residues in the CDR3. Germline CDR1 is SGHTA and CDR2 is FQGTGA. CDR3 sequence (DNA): TGTGCCAGCAGCCCCTCGGGAGGGAGTACTGAAGCTTTCTTT. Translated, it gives CASSPSGGSTEAFF.

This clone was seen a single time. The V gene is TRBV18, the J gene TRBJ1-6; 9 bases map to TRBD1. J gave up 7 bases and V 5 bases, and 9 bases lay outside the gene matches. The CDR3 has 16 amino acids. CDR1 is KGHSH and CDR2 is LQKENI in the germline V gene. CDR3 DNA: TGTGCCAGCTCATTGACAGGGGGGCAGGACAATTCACCCCTCCACTTT. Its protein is CASSLTGGQDNSPLHF.

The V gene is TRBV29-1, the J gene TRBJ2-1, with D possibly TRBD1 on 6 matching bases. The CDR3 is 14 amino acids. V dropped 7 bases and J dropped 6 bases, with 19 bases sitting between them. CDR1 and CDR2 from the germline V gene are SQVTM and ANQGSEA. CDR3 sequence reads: CSARGNTGSNEQFF. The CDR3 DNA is TGCAGCGCAAGGGGTAATACAGGGAGCAATGAGCAGTTCTTC.

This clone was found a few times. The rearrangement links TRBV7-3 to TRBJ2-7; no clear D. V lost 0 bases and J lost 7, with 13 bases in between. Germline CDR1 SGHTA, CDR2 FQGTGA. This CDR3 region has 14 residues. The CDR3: CASSLTMAAKEQYF. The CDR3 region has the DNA TGTGCCAGCAGCTTAACGATGGCGGCGAAGGAGCAGTACTTC.

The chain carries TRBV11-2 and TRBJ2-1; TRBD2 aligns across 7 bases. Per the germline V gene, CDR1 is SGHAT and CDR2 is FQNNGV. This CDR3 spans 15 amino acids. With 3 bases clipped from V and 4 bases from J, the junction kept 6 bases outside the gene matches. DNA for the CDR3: TGTGCCAGCAGCTTGGAACGCGGGAGTTACAATGAGCAGTTCTTC. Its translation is CASSLERGSYNEQFF.

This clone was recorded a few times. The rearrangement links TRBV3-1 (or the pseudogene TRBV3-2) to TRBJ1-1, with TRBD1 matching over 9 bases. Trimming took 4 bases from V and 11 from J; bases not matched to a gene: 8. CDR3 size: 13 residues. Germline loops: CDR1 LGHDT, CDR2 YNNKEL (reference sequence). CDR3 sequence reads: CASSLPGQGKAFF. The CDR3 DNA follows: TGTGCCAGCAGCCTCCCTGGACAGGGGAAGGCTTTCTTT.

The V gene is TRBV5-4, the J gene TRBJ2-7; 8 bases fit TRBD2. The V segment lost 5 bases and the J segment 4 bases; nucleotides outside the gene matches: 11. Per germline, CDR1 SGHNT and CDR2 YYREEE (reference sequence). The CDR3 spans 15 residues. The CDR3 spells CASRGPGTRSYEQYF. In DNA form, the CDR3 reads TGTGCCAGCAGGGGTCCCGGGACTAGGTCTTACGAGCAGTACTTC.

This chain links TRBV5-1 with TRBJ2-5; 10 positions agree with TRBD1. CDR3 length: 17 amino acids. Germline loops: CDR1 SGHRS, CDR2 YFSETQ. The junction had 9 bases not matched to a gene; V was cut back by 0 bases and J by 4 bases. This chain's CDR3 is CASSLGFGTGAPETQYF. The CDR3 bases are TGCGCCAGCAGCTTGGGGTTTGGGACAGGGGCCCCAGAGACCCAGTACTTC.

The CDR3 sequence: CATSLVRGALEQFF. The CDR3 DNA is TGTGCCACCTCCTTAGTTCGGGGGGCGTTGGAGCAGTTCTTC. The genes are TRBV15 and TRBJ2-1; perhaps TRBD2 as D (7 bases). Germline V gene data show CDR1 as LNHNV and CDR2 as YYDKDF (reference sequence). V lost 8 bases to trimming and J lost 10 bases, with 21 bases between them. The CDR3 contains 14 residues.

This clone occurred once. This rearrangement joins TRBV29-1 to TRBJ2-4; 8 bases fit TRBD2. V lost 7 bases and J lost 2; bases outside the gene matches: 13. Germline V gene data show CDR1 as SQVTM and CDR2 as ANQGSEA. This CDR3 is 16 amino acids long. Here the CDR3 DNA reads TGCAGCGCCAAGTCTACTAGCGGAAACTCCAAAAACATTCAGTACTTC. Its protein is CSAKSTSGNSKNIQYF.

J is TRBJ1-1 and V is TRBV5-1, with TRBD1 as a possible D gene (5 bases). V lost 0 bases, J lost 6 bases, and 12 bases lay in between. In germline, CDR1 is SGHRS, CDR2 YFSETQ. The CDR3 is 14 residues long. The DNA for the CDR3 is TGCGCCAGCAGCTTGGGCCTCTCAGGGTCTGAAGCTTTCTTT. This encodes CASSLGLSGSEAFF.

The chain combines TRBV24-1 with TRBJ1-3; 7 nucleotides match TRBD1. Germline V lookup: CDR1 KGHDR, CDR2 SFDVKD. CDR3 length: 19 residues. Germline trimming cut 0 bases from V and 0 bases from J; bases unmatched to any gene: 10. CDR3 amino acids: CATSDLPDRALSSGNTIYF. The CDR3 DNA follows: TGTGCCACCAGTGATTTGCCCGACAGGGCCCTTAGCTCTGGAAACACCATATATTTT.

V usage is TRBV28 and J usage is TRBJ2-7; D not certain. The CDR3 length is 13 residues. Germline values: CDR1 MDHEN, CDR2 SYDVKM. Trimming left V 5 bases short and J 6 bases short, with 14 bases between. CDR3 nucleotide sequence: TGTGCCAGCAGTGACGGAGCTCTAGGCGAGCAGTACTTC. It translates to CASSDGALGEQYF.

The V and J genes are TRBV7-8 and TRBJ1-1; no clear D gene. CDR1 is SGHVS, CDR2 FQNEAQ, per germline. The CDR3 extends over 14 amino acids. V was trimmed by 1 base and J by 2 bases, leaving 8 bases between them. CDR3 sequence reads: CASSLVAGNTEAFF. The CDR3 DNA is TGTGCCAGCAGCTTAGTGGCAGGTAACACTGAAGCTTTCTTT. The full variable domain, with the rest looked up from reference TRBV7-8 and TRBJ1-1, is GAGVSQSPRYKVAKRGQDVALRCDPISGHVSLFWYQQALGQGPEFLTYFQNEAQLDKSGLPSDRFFAERPEGSVSTLKIQRTQQEDSAVYLCASSLVAGNTEAFFGQGTRLTVV.

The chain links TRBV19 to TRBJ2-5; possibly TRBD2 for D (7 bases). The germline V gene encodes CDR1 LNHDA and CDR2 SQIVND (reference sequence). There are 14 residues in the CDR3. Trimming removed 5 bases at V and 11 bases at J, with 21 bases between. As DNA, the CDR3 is TGTGCCAGTAGTCCCCTAGGGGGGGAGCGGCGACAGTACTTC. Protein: CASSPLGGERRQYF. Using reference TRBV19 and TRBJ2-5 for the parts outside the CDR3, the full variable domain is DGGITQSPKYLFRKEGQNVTLSCEQNLNHDAMYWYRQDPGQGLRLIYYSQIVNDFQKGDIAEGYSVSREKKESFPLTVTSAQKNPTAFYLCASSPLGGERRQYFGPGTRLLVL.

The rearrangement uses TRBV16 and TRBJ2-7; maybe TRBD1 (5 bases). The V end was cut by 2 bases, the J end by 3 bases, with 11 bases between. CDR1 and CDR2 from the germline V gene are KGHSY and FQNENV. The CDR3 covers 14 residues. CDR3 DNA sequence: TGTGCCAGCAGCCAAAGGACACCTGGCTACGAGCAGTACTTC. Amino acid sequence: CASSQRTPGYEQYF.

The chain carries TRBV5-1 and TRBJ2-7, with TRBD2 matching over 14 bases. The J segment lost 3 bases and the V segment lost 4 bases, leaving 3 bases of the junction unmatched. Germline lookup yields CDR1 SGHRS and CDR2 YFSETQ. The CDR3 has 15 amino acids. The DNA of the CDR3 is TGCGCCAGCAGCAGCGGGACTAGCGGGAGCTACGAGCAGTACTTC. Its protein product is CASSSGTSGSYEQYF.

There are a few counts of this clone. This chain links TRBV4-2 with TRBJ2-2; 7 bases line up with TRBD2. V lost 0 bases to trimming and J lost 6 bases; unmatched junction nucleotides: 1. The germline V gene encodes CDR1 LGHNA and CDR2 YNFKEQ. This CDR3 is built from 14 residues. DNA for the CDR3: TGTGCCAGCAGCCAAGAGGCGGGGGCCGGGGAGCTGTTTTTT. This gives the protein CASSQEAGAGELFF.

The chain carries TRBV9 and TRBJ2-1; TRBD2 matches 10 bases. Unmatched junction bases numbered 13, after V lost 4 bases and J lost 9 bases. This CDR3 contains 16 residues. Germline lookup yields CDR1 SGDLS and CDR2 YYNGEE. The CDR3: CASSPHSGRHLGEQFF. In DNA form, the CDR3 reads TGTGCCAGCAGCCCACATAGCGGGAGGCACCTAGGTGAGCAGTTCTTC. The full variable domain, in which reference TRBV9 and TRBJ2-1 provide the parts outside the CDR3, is DSGVTQTPKHLITATGQRVTLRCSPRSGDLSVYWYQQSLDQGLQFLIQYYNGEERAKGNILERFSAQQFPDLHSELNLSSLELGDSALYFCASSPHSGRHLGEQFFGPGTRLTVL.

The CDR3 spells CASSQGRWSNQPQHF. The CDR3 DNA reads TGTGCCAGCAGCCAAGGGCGGTGGAGCAATCAGCCCCAGCATTTT. The genes are TRBV3-1 (or the pseudogene TRBV3-2) and TRBJ1-5, with no clear D. V gave up 1 base and J gave up 1 base, with 8 bases separating them. The CDR3 is made up of 15 amino acids. CDR1 is LGHDT and CDR2 is YNNKEL in the germline V gene (reference sequence).

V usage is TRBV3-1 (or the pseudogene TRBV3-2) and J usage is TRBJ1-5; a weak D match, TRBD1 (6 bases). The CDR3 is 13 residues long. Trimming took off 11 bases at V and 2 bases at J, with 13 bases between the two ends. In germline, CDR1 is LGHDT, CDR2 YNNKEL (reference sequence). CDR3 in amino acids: CAPWGLGNQPQHF. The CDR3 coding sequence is TGTGCCCCCTGGGGGCTAGGCAATCAGCCCCAGCATTTT.

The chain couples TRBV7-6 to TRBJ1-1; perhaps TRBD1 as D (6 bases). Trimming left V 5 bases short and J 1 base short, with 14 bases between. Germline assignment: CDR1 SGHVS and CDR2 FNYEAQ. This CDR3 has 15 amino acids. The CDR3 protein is CASSGVGGANTEAFF. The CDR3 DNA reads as TGTGCCAGCAGCGGCGTTGGGGGCGCGAACACTGAAGCTTTCTTT.

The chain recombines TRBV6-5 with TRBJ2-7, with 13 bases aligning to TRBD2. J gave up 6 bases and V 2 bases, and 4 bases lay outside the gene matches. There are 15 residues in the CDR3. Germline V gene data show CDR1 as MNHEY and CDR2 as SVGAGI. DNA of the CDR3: TGTGCCAGCAGTTACCTAACTAGCGGGAGGGGCGAGCAGTACTTC. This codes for CASSYLTSGRGEQYF.

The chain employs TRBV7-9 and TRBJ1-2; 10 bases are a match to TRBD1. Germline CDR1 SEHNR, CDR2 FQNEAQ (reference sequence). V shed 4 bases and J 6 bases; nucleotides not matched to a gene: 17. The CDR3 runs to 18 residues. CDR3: CASSSKPIGQGVSDGYTF. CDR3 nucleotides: TGTGCCAGCAGCTCAAAACCCATAGGACAGGGGGTATCGGATGGCTACACCTTC.

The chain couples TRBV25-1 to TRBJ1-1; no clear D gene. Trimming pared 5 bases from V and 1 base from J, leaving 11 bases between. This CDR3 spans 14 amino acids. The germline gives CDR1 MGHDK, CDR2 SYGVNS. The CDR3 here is CASSRSTANTEAFF. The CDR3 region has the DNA TGTGCCAGCAGTCGCTCCACAGCGAACACTGAAGCTTTCTTT.

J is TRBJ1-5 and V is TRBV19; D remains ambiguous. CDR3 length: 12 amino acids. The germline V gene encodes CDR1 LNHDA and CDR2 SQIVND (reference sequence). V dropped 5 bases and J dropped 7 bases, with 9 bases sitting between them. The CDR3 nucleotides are TGTGCCAGTAGTGCGGGTAGGCAGCCCCAGCATTTT. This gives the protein CASSAGRQPQHF.

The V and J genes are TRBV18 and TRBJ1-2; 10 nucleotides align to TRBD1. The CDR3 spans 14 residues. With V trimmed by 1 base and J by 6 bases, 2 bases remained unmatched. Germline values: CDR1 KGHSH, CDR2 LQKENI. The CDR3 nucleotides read TGTGCCAGCTCACCACTGGGACAGGGGAATGGCTACACCTTC. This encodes CASSPLGQGNGYTF.